A single count supports the clone carrying this TCR beta chain. This CDR3 fails to terminate in the conserved phenylalanine or tryptophan, so it likely reflects a read error. No DNA is shown, since the ends of the CDR3 on it are uncertain; the CDR3 is the one TCRdb lists. The study used a library that attached unique molecular identifiers to individual cDNA molecules. MiXCR was run by TCRdb on the RACE reads, yielding one entry per CDR3 protein. Of around 50,000 distinct CDR3 sequences listed, 9% to 9.5% are singletons. Germline-derived CDR1 and CDR2 are SNHLY and FYNNEI. The length of the CDR3 is 12 amino acids, counting both ends. This sample's time point: patch test 1, 2 weeks after DPC sensitization. Documented treatment: therapeutic diphenylcyclopropenone sensitization with weekly scalp DPC. This entry comes from a study of human T cells and chemical hapten exposure.

This rearrangement joins TRBV2 to TRBJ2-4; the table's D call of TRBD1 was not tested on the DNA. The source was whole blood, collected in connection with sensitization to the hapten diphenylcyclopropenone (DPC). The sequence came from a woman aged 45-65 years with alopecia areata. Some clones in this sample may be carry-over from other donors' samples. The CDR3 sequence is CASSEVRGRKNI.